This T cell receptor (beta chain) was documented in a study of cytomegalovirus exposure and HLA in healthy donors. V trimming: 0 bases; J trimming: 6 bases; junction bases outside the gene matches: 2. This CDR3 has 13 residues. In germline, CDR1 is LGHNA, CDR2 YNFKEQ. Donors sampled were nominally healthy, though unrecorded immune exposures were likely. Findings of the study overall: Later analysis found that TCR beta chains associated with HLA were more clonally expanded than other, equally common chains. Presence/absence analyses took donor sequencing depth as roughly uniform.

The study ran its PCR with 60 Vbeta and 13 Jbeta primers. Assay: immunoSEQ multiplex PCR; the TCRdb copy retains only in-frame clones and omits some. In the table there are some 100,000 clones, approximately 70% of which are singletons. This clone was counted a few times. Its target is unknown. The chain has TRBV4-2 and TRBJ2-7; 7 bases match TRBD2. Sequencing was carried out using PBMCs. The clonotype was recovered from a man between 40 and 49 years old in good health and CMV-seronegative. The CDR3 nucleotides read TGTGCCAGCAGCCAAGAGGGGGGGTCCGAGCAGTACTTC. As protein: CASSQEGGSEQYF.